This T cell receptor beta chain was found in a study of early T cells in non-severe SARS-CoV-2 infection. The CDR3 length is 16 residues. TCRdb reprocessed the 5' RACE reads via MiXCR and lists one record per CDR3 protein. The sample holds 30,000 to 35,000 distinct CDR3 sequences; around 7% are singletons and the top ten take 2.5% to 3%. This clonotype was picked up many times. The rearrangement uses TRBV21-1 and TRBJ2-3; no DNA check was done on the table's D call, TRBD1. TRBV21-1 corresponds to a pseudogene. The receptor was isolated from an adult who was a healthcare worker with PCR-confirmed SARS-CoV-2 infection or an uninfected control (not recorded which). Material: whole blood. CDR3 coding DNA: TGTGCCAGCAGCAAGGGAAAACAGGGGAGTAAAGATACGCAGTATTTT. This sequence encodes CASSKGKQGSKDTQYF.